This TCR beta chain appears in the sequencing data of a study of neurological immune-mediated disorders. This clonotype was picked up many times. Each CDR3 protein gets one entry after TCRdb re-called the 5' RACE reads with MiXCR. The repertoire holds tens of thousands of distinct CDR3 sequences, with approximately 14% as singletons. Germline V CDR1 and CDR2: SGDLS, YYNGEE. The V and J ends lost 3 bases and 4 bases, in that order; junction bases with no gene match: 8. CDR3 length: 15 amino acids. Volunteers at a blood bank in Maryland, USA, were the healthy controls. The TCR originated in a woman aged 45-60 years in good health. The V and J genes are TRBV9 and TRBJ2-5, with 8 bases identical to TRBD1. The sequencing input was PBMCs. This chain's CDR3 is CASSDGGQGIETQYF. The CDR3 DNA is TGTGCCAGCAGCGATGGTGGACAGGGAATAGAGACCCAGTACTTC. The full variable domain, rest sourced from reference TRBV9 and TRBJ2-5, is DSGVTQTPKHLITATGQRVTLRCSPRSGDLSVYWYQQSLDQGLQFLIQYYNGEERAKGNILERFSAQQFPDLHSELNLSSLELGDSALYFCASSDGGQGIETQYFGPGTRLLVL.